This T cell receptor (beta chain) was captured in a study of lymphopenia after photon versus proton radiotherapy (dated by TCRdb to between 2018 and 2021). Study-wide context: In patients with gastrointestinal tumors who developed high-grade lymphopenia, the study compared the immunological effects of photon radiation therapy with those of proton radiation therapy. A cohort of 20 patients with gastrointestinal tumors who received either photon or proton therapy and subsequently developed lymphopenia was included. The study was designed to characterize how the impact on the immune system differs between the two radiation modalities.

Remarks on this clone: Its cognate antigen has yet to be identified. Base quality data are lacking; no much larger clone is found one base away.

The junction carries 13 bases between V and J, which are trimmed by 2 bases and 0 bases respectively. From the cysteine through the phenylalanine, the CDR3 covers 17 amino acids. The entry retains the CDR3 DNA only, 51 bases that are in frame from base 1. From a lookup of the germline V gene, CDR1 and CDR2 are MGHDK and SYGVNS. Results and caveats for the whole study, not just this receptor: After the lymphocyte count nadir, photon-treated repertoires showed oligoclonal expansion, especially of CD8+ Temra cells, which drove the drop in diversity. Relative stability during treatment was observed in proton-treated patients, whereas loss of naive T cells and TCR diversity and gain of effector/memory populations were observed in photon-treated patients. Across the cohort, a larger post-nadir drop in TCR diversity was inversely correlated with overall survival time among patients who died. The survival association was assessed only in patients who died, and the authors presented better survival with proton therapy as a possibility rather than a demonstrated result.

The method was the immunoSEQ multiplex PCR assay. T cell repertoires were profiled with deep sequencing of rearranged TCR beta loci together with multiparametric flow cytometry. What TCRdb holds here is the immuneACCESS table cut down to in-frame rearrangements. Part of the clones is not present; checked against another copy, under half of the missing clones reflect an unresolved V gene, and the others are unexplained. The sample data list approximately 65,000 clones, and around 90% of these were observed just once. The top ten clones comprise around 13% of the sample. The sample in question was peripheral blood, obtained from a patient treated with proton-based radiotherapy. This receptor was taken from a man at least 80 years old with esophageal cancer. The sequence joins TRBV25-1 to TRBJ1-4; no confident D gene assignment can be made. The CDR3 loop reads CASSEGVRLATNEKLFF. The DNA reads TGTGCCAGCAGTGAAGGTGTCCGGTTGGCAACTAATGAAAAACTGTTTTTT.